This TCR beta chain derives from a study of blood T cells in healthy people across ages. The study, taken as a whole, reports: CMV infection status of these donors was not known. Roughly linear declines in TCR beta diversity per million T cells occurred with age.

V lost 6 bases, J lost 9 bases, and 21 bases lay in between. Germline V CDR1 and CDR2: ENHRY, SYGVKD. This CDR3 contains 15 residues. This clonotype turned up a few times. Antigen unknown. A second about 7 to 11 cycle PCR used barcoded and J-beta primers. TCRdb fed the 5' RACE reads into MiXCR, producing one record per CDR3 protein. The table lists about 780,000 distinct CDR3 sequences, about 62% of them singletons. The sequence derives from a man aged 25 to 45 in good health. Input material: blood. This chain links TRBV10-3 with TRBJ2-1; D possibly matches TRBD1 or TRBD2 (5 bases each). For the CDR3, the DNA is TGTGCCATCAGGGAGAGAAGGGACGGTAAGGGTGAGCAGTTCTTC. Amino acid sequence: CAIRERRDGKGEQFF.